This T cell receptor beta chain is drawn from a study of human CD4 T cells and Enterobacteriaceae (dated by TCRdb to 2020 to 2022). Here is what the overall study found, with its caveats: The reactivity of ex vivo clonotypes was inferred solely by matching the nucleotide sequences of those clonotypes to CFSE-low cultures from the same donors. Ex vivo, broadly cross-reactive clonotypes were observed to appear more expanded than specific clonotypes, with 11 of 19 and 21 of 34 being found within the top 5%.

Deep-level sequencing, with a detection sensitivity of one cell in 200,000, was applied to the ex vivo total memory CD4+ samples. The QIAamp DNA Micro Kit was used to extract genomic DNA from cell pellets, and spectrophotometry was used to check the DNA quantity and purity. The immunoSEQ multiplex PCR assay was used to amplify the TCR Vbeta CDR3 regions. Amplicons were sequenced on the Illumina HiSeq platform. Retrieved sequences were 87 nucleotides long and contained the CDR3 region. The published analysis was carried out like this. A clonotype was defined as a unique productive TCR Vbeta nucleotide sequence and was quantified by productive template frequency from ImmunoSEQ Analyzer V3.0. Expanded clonotypes were defined by a threshold at the top 5th percentile of each frequency-ranked repertoire. Repertoire overlap was calculated as Chao-Jaccard using the R package fossil and displayed by nonmetric multidimensional scaling using the R package MASS. As stored in TCRdb, this immuneACCESS dataset retains in-frame rearrangements with V and J assigned. A fraction of the clones does not appear; measured against another copy, unresolved V genes explain less than half of the discrepancy, and the remainder lacks a known reason. V, J and clone size are taken as reported in that table, and D and trimming were inferred from the DNA itself. The sample contains some 30,000 clones, approximately 84% of them found a single time. The top ten clonotypes cover around 1.7% of the sample.

With regard to this clone: Its antigen is unknown. The sample holds no much larger clone one base away, and base qualities are not on file.

On a FACSAria III, memory CD4+ T cells were FACS-sorted to over 95% purity, defined as all CD4+ cells except CD45RA+CCR7+CD95- naive cells. Blood from healthy donors was obtained from blood donation centers in Switzerland. Total CD4+ T cells and monocytes were enriched by positive selection with CD4 and CD14 magnetic microbeads. CD8+, CD14+, CD16+, CD56+, CD19+ and CD25-bright cells were excluded prior to sorting. In a couple of blood donors, total memory CD4+ T cells were sequenced directly ex vivo to assess in vivo expansion of bacteria-reactive clonotypes. Peripheral blood mononuclear cells were isolated from donor blood using Ficoll-Paque Plus. The clonotype was recovered from a human donor in good health. The sequenced material came from memory CD4+ T cells from blood. In light of the paper, this sample's cell subset or site label describes: total memory CD4 T cells sorted directly ex vivo, unstimulated.

The DNA is as follows: TGTGCCAGCAGCTTTCAACCAGCAGGGAAGGGAGAGACCCAGTACTTC. Protein translation: CASSFQPAGKGETQYF. The chain is assembled from TRBV11-2 and TRBJ2-5; perhaps TRBD1 is the D gene, with 5 bases matching. Reading from cysteine to phenylalanine, the CDR3 counts 16 amino acids. The entry retains the CDR3 DNA only, 48 bases that are in frame from base 1. Trimming takes 3 bases from V and 4 bases from J, and the germline ends sit 18 bases apart. The germline V gene gives CDR1 as SGHAT and CDR2 as FQNNGV.